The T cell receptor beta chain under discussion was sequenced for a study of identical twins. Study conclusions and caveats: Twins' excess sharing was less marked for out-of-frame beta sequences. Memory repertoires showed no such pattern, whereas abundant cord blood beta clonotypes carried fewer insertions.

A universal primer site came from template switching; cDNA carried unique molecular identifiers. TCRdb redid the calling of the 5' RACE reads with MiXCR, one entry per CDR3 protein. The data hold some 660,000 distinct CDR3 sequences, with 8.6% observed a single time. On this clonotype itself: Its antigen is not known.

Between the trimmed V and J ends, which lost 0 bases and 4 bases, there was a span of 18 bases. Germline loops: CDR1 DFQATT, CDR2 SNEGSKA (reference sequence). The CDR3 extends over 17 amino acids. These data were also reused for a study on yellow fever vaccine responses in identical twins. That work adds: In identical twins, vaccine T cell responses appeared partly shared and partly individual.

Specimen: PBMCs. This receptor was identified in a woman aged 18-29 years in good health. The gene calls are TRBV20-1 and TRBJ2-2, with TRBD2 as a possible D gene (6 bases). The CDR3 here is CSARDIRLEPRTGELFF. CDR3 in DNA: TGCAGTGCTAGAGATATAAGACTAGAACCGCGCACCGGGGAGCTGTTTTTT.